Each of the 27 T cell receptor beta chains below was sequenced from the same sample in a study of cytomegalovirus exposure and HLA in healthy donors. The assay was immunoSEQ multiplex PCR, and TCRdb's table has in-frame clones only and misses some. The profile shows fewer than 250,000 clones, about 83% of them singletons. Sequenced sample: PBMCs. Receptors originate from a woman aged 18-29 years in good health and CMV-seronegative.

CDR3 DNA: TGTGCCAGCAGCTTAACAGGGTCGGCTGGAAACACCATATATTTT. Its protein product is CASSLTGSAGNTIYF. The J gene is TRBJ1-3, the V gene TRBV7-2; possible D gene TRBD1, 6 bases. This CDR3 is 15 amino acids long. V lost 2 bases and J 2 bases, leaving 10 bases between the germline ends. CDR1 is SGHTA and CDR2 is FQGNSA in the germline V gene.

The chain recombines TRBV6-6 with TRBJ2-7, with D maybe TRBD1 (6 bases). The CDR3 loop spans 14 amino acids. The V and J ends lost 5 bases and 3 bases respectively, with 14 bases between them. The germline gives CDR1 MNHNY, CDR2 SVGAGI (reference sequence). CDR3 DNA: TGTGCCAGCAGTCCGGGACACCGGTTCTACGAGCAGTACTTC. Translation: CASSPGHRFYEQYF.

CDR3 DNA: TGTGCCAGCAGCTTGTCCGCGGGGACCCTCACAGATACGCAGTATTTT. Its translation: CASSLSAGTLTDTQYF. The chain joins TRBV5-6 to TRBJ2-3, with D perhaps TRBD2 (6 bases). Trimming took off 1 base at V and 2 bases at J, with 14 bases between the two ends. This CDR3 contains 16 residues. The germline CDR1 and CDR2 sequences are SGHDT and YYEEEE.

This sequence joins TRBV19 and TRBJ1-5; D not resolved. The V end lost 6 bases, the J end lost 5 bases, and 20 bases lay between the germline ends. Looked up from germline, CDR1 is LNHDA and CDR2 is SQIVND (reference sequence). The CDR3 spans 16 residues. As DNA, the CDR3 is TGTGCCAGTAGCACCCGAGGAGAGTCACCCTATCAGCCCCAGCATTTT. Encoded protein: CASSTRGESPYQPQHF.

This chain connects TRBV27 to TRBJ1-4; TRBD1 agrees at 10 bases. CDR1 is MNHEY and CDR2 is SMNVEV in the germline V gene (reference sequence). This CDR3 has 14 residues. Unmatched junction bases numbered 6, after V lost 6 bases and J lost 8 bases. The CDR3, as DNA: TGTGCCAGCAGGCGGGACAGGGGCGGAGAAAAACTGTTTTTT. It codes for CASRRDRGGEKLFF.

This clone was recorded at least ten times. This CDR3 is also generated by other DNA sequences in the sample. The rearrangement joins TRBV6-4 to TRBJ2-1, with no clear D. CDR3 length equals 14 residues. Germline V gene sequence: CDR1 MRHNA, CDR2 SNTAGT. Deletions cut 0 bases from V and 5 bases from J, with 8 bases between. CDR3 sequence (DNA): TGTGCCAGCAGTGACTCAGGCGGCCACAATGAGCAGTTCTTC. It codes for CASSDSGGHNEQFF.

The DNA of the CDR3 is TGTGCCAGCGGACGGACAGGCAGAGGGGAGACCCAGTACTTC. Amino acid sequence: CASGRTGRGETQYF. V usage is TRBV2 and J usage is TRBJ2-5; 7 bases line up with TRBD1. This CDR3 comprises 14 residues. CDR1 is SNHLY and CDR2 is FYNNEI in the germline V gene. J gave up 5 bases and V 8 bases, and 11 bases lay outside the gene matches. The variable domain in full, completed from reference TRBV2 and TRBJ2-5, reads EPEVTQTPSHQVTQMGQEVILRCVPISNHLYFYWYRQILGQKVEFLVSFYNNEISEKSEIFDDQFSVERPDGSNFTLKIRSTKLEDSAMYFCASGRTGRGETQYFGPGTRLLVL.

This chain uses TRBV6-1 with TRBJ1-2; possibly TRBD1 for D (6 bases). V was pared by 5 bases and J by 3 bases, with 10 bases between. Germline CDR1 MNHNS, CDR2 SASEGT. This CDR3 has 13 amino acids. The chain's CDR3 is CASSRQEDYGYTF. CDR3 in DNA: TGTGCCAGCAGTCGACAGGAAGACTATGGCTACACCTTC.

The chain combines TRBV30 with TRBJ2-7; 12 bases are shared with TRBD2. Germline V gene sequence: CDR1 GTSNPN, CDR2 SVGIG (reference sequence). Trimming cost V 4 bases and J 1 base; bases outside gene matches: 5. The CDR3 has 15 residues. The CDR3 bases are TGTGCCTGGACTAGCGGGGGGGACACTTCCTACGAGCAGTACTTC. It specifies CAWTSGGDTSYEQYF.

This clone was seen only a few times. CDR3 DNA: TGTGCCAGCAGCATCAATAACAGGAACTCCTACGAGCAGTACTTC. It yields the protein CASSINNRNSYEQYF. The rearrangement joins TRBV14 to TRBJ2-7; tentatively, D is TRBD1 (5 bases). The CDR3 runs to 15 residues. Germline-derived CDR1 and CDR2 are SGHDN and FVKESK. Trimming cost V 5 bases and J 0 bases, with 14 bases left between them.

V usage is TRBV6-5 and J usage is TRBJ1-2; D gene uncertain. CDR3 size: 14 residues. With 6 bases removed from V and 7 bases from J, the gap between germline ends came to 18 bases. Germline V gene data show CDR1 as MNHEY and CDR2 as SVGAGI. CDR3 region: CASSRISTQLGYTF. The CDR3 DNA reads as TGTGCCAGCAGCCGAATATCTACACAGCTTGGCTACACCTTC.

The chain is built from TRBV10-3 and TRBJ2-3, with 7 bases lining up with TRBD2. Germline V gene lookup returns CDR1 ENHRY and CDR2 SYGVKD. After removal of 4 bases from V and 0 bases from J, the junction contained 7 bases not matched to a gene. The CDR3 is 16 amino acids. The CDR3 sequence: CAISVVPLASTDTQYF. DNA of the CDR3: TGTGCCATCAGTGTTGTCCCACTAGCGAGCACAGATACGCAGTATTTT.

Details on this clone: This CDR3 is also generated by other DNA sequences in the sample. The chain links TRBV5-6 to TRBJ1-2; 9 nucleotides match TRBD1. Germline CDR1 SGHDT, CDR2 YYEEEE. The length of the CDR3 is 15 residues. V lost 0 bases, J lost 4 bases, and 4 bases stayed unmatched. The CDR3 DNA is TGTGCCAGCAGCTTGGGGGACAGGGTTCTCTATGGCTACACCTTC. It translates to CASSLGDRVLYGYTF.

This chain connects TRBV7-2 to TRBJ1-6; a weak D match, TRBD1 (5 bases). CDR1 is SGHTA, CDR2 FQGNSA, per germline. The CDR3 has 12 residues. The V gene lost 3 bases and the J gene lost 9 bases, with 6 bases spanning the gap. The DNA for the CDR3 is TGTGCCAGCAGCTTCAGGGTTTCACCCCTCCACTTT. It specifies CASSFRVSPLHF. Variable domain in full (rest from reference TRBV7-2 and TRBJ1-6): GAGVSQSPSNKVTEKGKDVELRCDPISGHTALYWYRQSLGQGLEFLIYFQGNSAPDKSGLPSDRFSAERTGGSVSTLTIQRTQQEDSAVYLCASSFRVSPLHFGNGTRLTVT.

The chain has TRBV6-4 and TRBJ2-1; TRBD2 agrees at 8 bases. Trimming at V came to 6 bases and at J to 0 bases, leaving 4 bases not matched to a gene. From germline, CDR1 is MRHNA and CDR2 SNTAGT. CDR3 length equals 15 residues. The CDR3 protein is CASRTTSGSYNEQFF. The CDR3, as DNA: TGTGCCAGCAGAACCACTAGCGGCTCCTACAATGAGCAGTTCTTC.

The chain carries TRBV30 and TRBJ1-4; D ambiguous. The germline V gene has CDR1 GTSNPN and CDR2 SVGIG (reference sequence). V lost 3 bases, J lost 8 bases, and 16 bases lay in between. CDR3 length: 14 residues. CDR3: CAWRTHAQGEKLFF. CDR3 DNA: TGTGCCTGGAGGACTCATGCACAAGGAGAAAAACTGTTTTTT.

The J gene is TRBJ2-7, the V gene TRBV6-1; TRBD1 matches 8 bases. This CDR3 is built from 16 residues. Germline trimming cut 0 bases from V and 2 bases from J; bases unmatched to any gene: 6. In germline, CDR1 is MNHNS, CDR2 SASEGT. The CDR3 sequence: CASSEAGQGFPYEQYF. In nucleotides, the CDR3 is TGTGCCAGCAGTGAAGCAGGACAGGGATTCCCCTACGAGCAGTACTTC.

The gene calls are TRBV6-1 and TRBJ1-5; D ambiguous. With 2 bases removed from V and 1 base from J, the gap between germline ends came to 12 bases. This CDR3 has 16 amino acids. The germline V gene encodes CDR1 MNHNS and CDR2 SASEGT. Here the CDR3 reads CASSELDKVSNQPQHF. The CDR3, as DNA: TGTGCCAGCAGTGAACTCGACAAGGTCAGCAATCAGCCCCAGCATTTT.

The count of this clone is one. The chain uses TRBV4-2 and TRBJ2-6; D is possibly TRBD1 (6 bases). CDR3 length equals 19 residues. Germline CDR1 and CDR2: LGHNA and YNFKEQ. With 1 base removed from V and 4 bases from J, the gap between germline ends came to 20 bases. CDR3 sequence reads: CASSQVVQGLSLGANVLTF. The CDR3, as DNA: TGTGCCAGCAGCCAAGTAGTCCAGGGGCTGTCTCTGGGGGCCAACGTCCTGACTTTC.

The genes are TRBV6-6 and TRBJ1-2, with D possibly TRBD1 on 6 matching bases. Germline CDR1 MNHNY, CDR2 SVGAGI (reference sequence). CDR3 size: 12 residues. Trimming took 4 bases from V and 8 from J, leaving 11 bases between them. CDR3 in amino acids: CASSSGVEGYTF. In DNA, the CDR3 is TGTGCCAGCAGTTCAGGGGTGGAGGGCTACACCTTC.

Here the CDR3 reads CASSLVIPGDEQYF. The CDR3 coding sequence is TGCGCCAGCAGCTTGGTAATACCGGGGGACGAGCAGTACTTC. The chain is built from TRBV5-1 and TRBJ2-7; D is possibly TRBD2 (6 bases). Germline V gene lookup returns CDR1 SGHRS and CDR2 YFSETQ. CDR3 length: 14 amino acids. Between the trimmed V and J ends, which lost 0 bases and 5 bases, there was a span of 12 bases.

This clone appeared a few times. This chain uses TRBV27 with TRBJ1-5; D unclear. This CDR3 region has 14 residues. V was clipped by 3 bases and J by 6 bases, with 12 bases between them. Germline lookup yields CDR1 MNHEY and CDR2 SMNVEV (reference sequence). For the CDR3, the DNA is TGTGCCAGCAGTTTTGGAGGCGACGGTCAGCCCCAGCATTTT. The encoded protein is CASSFGGDGQPQHF.

Points on this clone: In the same sample, other DNA sequences code for this CDR3. V gene TRBV27 combines with J gene TRBJ1-4, with 7 bases fitting TRBD1. The length of the CDR3 is 14 residues. From germline, CDR1 is MNHEY and CDR2 SMNVEV (reference sequence). The trim removed 2 bases at V and 7 bases at J, leaving 4 bases unmatched. CDR3 residues: CASSLGQGGEKLFF. The CDR3 DNA is TGTGCCAGCAGTTTAGGCCAGGGGGGTGAAAAACTGTTTTTT.

Note on this clone: The sample contains more than one DNA sequence encoding this CDR3. The chain joins TRBV10-1 to TRBJ1-4, with D unresolved. Germline-derived CDR1 and CDR2 are WNHNN and SYGVQD (reference sequence). Trimming removed 0 bases from V and 4 bases from J, with 9 bases in between. The CDR3 sequence is 15 residues long. In nucleotides, the CDR3 is TGCGCCAGCAGTGAGTCAGGCGGAGTTAATGAAAAACTGTTTTTT. The encoded protein is CASSESGGVNEKLFF.

The chain employs TRBV4-1 and TRBJ2-5; 9 bases align to TRBD2. Germline V gives CDR1 MGHRA, CDR2 YSYEKL. V lost 1 base, J lost 5 bases, and 2 bases stayed unmatched. This CDR3 contains 14 residues. DNA of the CDR3: TGCGCCAGCAGCCAAGGGACTAGCGCGGAGACCCAGTACTTC. It specifies CASSQGTSAETQYF.

The chain uses TRBV10-3 and TRBJ2-7, with 13 bases that match TRBD2. The CDR3 has 16 amino acids. In germline, CDR1 is ENHRY, CDR2 SYGVKD. V was pared by 2 bases and J by 5 bases, with 6 bases of the junction left unmatched. DNA of the CDR3: TGTGCCATCAGTGAGGGGACTAGCGGGATGCTCCACGAGCAGTACTTC. Amino acid sequence: CAISEGTSGMLHEQYF.

V is TRBV18 and J is TRBJ1-3; D not resolved. Germline loops: CDR1 KGHSH, CDR2 LQKENI. Trimming removed 3 bases at V and 0 bases at J, with 12 bases between. There are 16 residues in the CDR3. In nucleotides, the CDR3 is TGTGCCAGCTCACCCGCGGTAATGGGCTCTGGAAACACCATATATTTT. Translation gives CASSPAVMGSGNTIYF.